These T cell receptor beta chains were read from a single sample in a study of T cells in localized non-small cell lung cancer. Sequencing used immunoSEQ multiplex PCR; TCRdb keeps in-frame clones, though not all of them. In the table there are fewer than 20,000 clones, about 90% of which are singletons. The sequencing used peripheral blood mononuclear cells, collected before any cancer treatment. These TCRs come from a woman aged 40 to 75 with stage III lung adenocarcinoma. CDR3s include the opening cysteine and the closing phenylalanine or tryptophan. A D gene is named only where the DNA matches it firmly. Rows give clone size only sometimes, using once, few, many, or a class for an expanded clone.

j_gene: TRBJ2-7
d_gene: NA
v_gene: TRBV4-1
abundance: NA
CDR3nt: TGCGCCAGCAGTGGGGTCCCCCGAGCCGAGCAGTACTTC
CDR3aa: CASSGVPRAEQYF

j_gene: TRBJ1-2
d_gene: NA
v_gene: TRBV5-4
abundance: NA
CDR3nt: TGTGCCAGCAGCTCCCCGGGGAGAGTCTATGGCTACACCTTC
CDR3aa: CASSSPGRVYGYTF

j_gene: TRBJ2-1
d_gene: TRBD1
v_gene: TRBV7-9
abundance: NA
CDR3nt: TGTGCCAGCAGCCCGCCGGACAGGGGAATTGAGCAGTTCTTC
CDR3aa: CASSPPDRGIEQFF

j_gene: TRBJ2-7
d_gene: TRBD1
v_gene: TRBV19
abundance: NA
CDR3nt: TGTGCCAGTAGCAACTGGGACAGGGCGCACTACGAGCAGTACTTC
CDR3aa: CASSNWDRAHYEQYF

j_gene: TRBJ2-3
d_gene: NA
v_gene: TRBV7-9
abundance: NA
CDR3nt: TGTGCCAGCAGCCGGCCGGTCGCAGATACGCAGTATTTT
CDR3aa: CASSRPVADTQYF

j_gene: TRBJ1-1
d_gene: NA
v_gene: TRBV6-6
abundance: NA
CDR3nt: TGTGCCAGCAGTTATCCGAACACTGAAGCTTTCTTT
CDR3aa: CASSYPNTEAFF

j_gene: TRBJ1-1
d_gene: NA
v_gene: TRBV7-8
abundance: NA
CDR3nt: TGTGCCAGCAGCTTAGCGCATCAGGGTAACACTGAAGCTTTCTTT
CDR3aa: CASSLAHQGNTEAFF

j_gene: TRBJ2-4
d_gene: NA
v_gene: TRBV30
abundance: NA
CDR3nt: TGTGCCTGGGAGTTAGACAGCATTCAGTACTTC
CDR3aa: CAWELDSIQYF

j_gene: TRBJ2-7
d_gene: TRBD1
v_gene: TRBV6-5
abundance: NA
CDR3nt: TGTGCCAGCAGTTACATCCCGACAGGGGGTGTTTACGAGCAGTACTTC
CDR3aa: CASSYIPTGGVYEQYF

j_gene: TRBJ1-4
d_gene: NA
v_gene: TRBV6-1
abundance: NA
CDR3nt: TGTGCCAGCAGTGAAGGGACACCGACTAATGAAAAACTGTTTTTT
CDR3aa: CASSEGTPTNEKLFF

j_gene: TRBJ2-5
d_gene: TRBD1
v_gene: TRBV5-1
abundance: NA
CDR3nt: TGCGCCAGCAGCTTGGTAGTGGACAGGGGGCAAGAGACCCAGTACTTC
CDR3aa: CASSLVVDRGQETQYF

j_gene: TRBJ1-5
d_gene: TRBD1
v_gene: TRBV28
abundance: NA
CDR3nt: TGTGCCAGCAGTGGGACAGGGTGGGGGAGTCAGCCCCAGCATTTT
CDR3aa: CASSGTGWGSQPQHF

j_gene: TRBJ1-3
d_gene: NA
v_gene: TRBV19
abundance: NA
CDR3nt: TGTGCCAGTAGCCCGCTTGGGACCAGGATGACCTCTGGAAACACCATATATTTT
CDR3aa: CASSPLGTRMTSGNTIYF

j_gene: TRBJ1-5
d_gene: NA
v_gene: TRBV7-8
abundance: NA
CDR3nt: TGTGCCAGCAGCTTAGAAGGGAACCGGTTTCTGCCCCAGCATTTT
CDR3aa: CASSLEGNRFLPQHF

j_gene: TRBJ1-1
d_gene: NA
v_gene: TRBV11-3
abundance: NA
CDR3nt: TGTGCCAGCAGCCAGGGCCGGGTCGGGAACACTGAAGCTTTCTTT
CDR3aa: CASSQGRVGNTEAFF

j_gene: TRBJ2-3
d_gene: NA
v_gene: TRBV9
abundance: once
CDR3nt: TGTGCCAGCTCGGAGGGGTTTGATACGCAGTATTTT
CDR3aa: CASSEGFDTQYF

j_gene: TRBJ2-4
d_gene: NA
v_gene: TRBV2
abundance: NA
CDR3nt: TGTGCCAGCAGTGCCCGGGCGGGGAACCCCAAAAACATTCAGTACTTC
CDR3aa: CASSARAGNPKNIQYF

j_gene: TRBJ1-2
d_gene: NA
v_gene: TRBV9
abundance: few
CDR3nt: TGTGCCAGCAGCGTAGATTCAGGGGACTATGGCTACACCTTC
CDR3aa: CASSVDSGDYGYTF

j_gene: TRBJ2-7
d_gene: NA
v_gene: TRBV5-1
abundance: NA
CDR3nt: TGCGCCAGCAGCCTTGGTGGGGGCTACGAGCAGTACTTC
CDR3aa: CASSLGGGYEQYF

j_gene: TRBJ2-3
d_gene: NA
v_gene: TRBV4-3
abundance: NA
CDR3nt: TGCGCCAGCGAATTTAGCGGCACAGATACGCAGTATTTT
CDR3aa: CASEFSGTDTQYF

j_gene: TRBJ1-1
d_gene: NA
v_gene: TRBV4-3
abundance: NA
CDR3nt: TGCGCCAGCAGCCCTAGGGTCACCATGAACACTGAAGCTTTCTTT
CDR3aa: CASSPRVTMNTEAFF

j_gene: TRBJ1-1
d_gene: NA
v_gene: TRBV30
abundance: NA
CDR3nt: TGTGCCTGGAGTGTAAGTGGAGAAGCTTTCTTT
CDR3aa: CAWSVSGEAFF